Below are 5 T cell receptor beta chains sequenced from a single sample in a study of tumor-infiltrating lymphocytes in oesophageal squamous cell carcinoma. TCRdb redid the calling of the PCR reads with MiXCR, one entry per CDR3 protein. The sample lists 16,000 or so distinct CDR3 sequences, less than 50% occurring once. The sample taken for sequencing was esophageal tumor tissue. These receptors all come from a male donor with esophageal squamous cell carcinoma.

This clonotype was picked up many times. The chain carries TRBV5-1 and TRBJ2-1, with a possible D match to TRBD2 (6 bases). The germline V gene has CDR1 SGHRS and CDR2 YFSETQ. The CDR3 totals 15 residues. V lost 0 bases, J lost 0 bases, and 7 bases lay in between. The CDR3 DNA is TGCGCCAGCAGCTTGGTGGGGGGCTCCTACAATGAGCAGTTCTTC. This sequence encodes CASSLVGGSYNEQFF.

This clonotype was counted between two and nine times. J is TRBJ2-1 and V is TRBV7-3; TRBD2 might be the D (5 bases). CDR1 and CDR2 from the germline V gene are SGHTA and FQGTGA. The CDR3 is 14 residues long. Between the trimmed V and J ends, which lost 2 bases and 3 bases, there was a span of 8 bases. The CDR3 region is CASSLSRDYNEQFF. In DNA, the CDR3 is TGTGCCAGCAGCTTATCTCGGGACTACAATGAGCAGTTCTTC.

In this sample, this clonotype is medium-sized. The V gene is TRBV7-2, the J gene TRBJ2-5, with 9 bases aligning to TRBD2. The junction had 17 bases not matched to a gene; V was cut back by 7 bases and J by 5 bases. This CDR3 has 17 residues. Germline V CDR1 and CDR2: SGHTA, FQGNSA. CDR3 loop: CASTWGRGGRRRETQYF. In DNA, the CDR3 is TGTGCCAGCACCTGGGGGCGGGGGGGCCGTAGAAGGGAGACCCAGTACTTC.

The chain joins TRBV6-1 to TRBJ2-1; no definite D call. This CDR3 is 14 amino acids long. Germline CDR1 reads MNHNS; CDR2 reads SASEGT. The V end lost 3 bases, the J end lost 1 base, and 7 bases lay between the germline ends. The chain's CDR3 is CASSDGVSYNEQFF. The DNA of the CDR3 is TGTGCCAGCAGTGATGGTGTGTCCTACAATGAGCAGTTCTTC.

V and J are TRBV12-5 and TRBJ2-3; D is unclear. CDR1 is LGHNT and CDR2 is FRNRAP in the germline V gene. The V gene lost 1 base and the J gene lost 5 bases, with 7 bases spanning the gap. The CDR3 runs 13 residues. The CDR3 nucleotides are TGTGCTAGTGGTTTGGCCACCCAAGATACGCAGTATTTT. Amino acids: CASGLATQDTQYF.